The rows below give T cell receptor beta chains drawn from one sample of a study of blood T cell repertoires in COVID-19. The repertoire was sequenced with immunoSEQ multiplex PCR; TCRdb's copy has only in-frame clones and lacks some. The sample contains 200,000 to 250,000 clones, around 82% of which appear only once. Sequenced material: peripheral blood. The receptors originated from a woman in her 70s with acute or convalescent COVID-19. The CDR3 runs from the conserved cysteine through the conserved F or W. The order of the fields is CDR3 protein, CDR3 DNA, V gene, J gene, clone size, D gene. A D gene is named only where the DNA matches it firmly. Size is omitted from some rows. Given values are once, few, many or a class for expanded clones.

CASSLSPGQGAGGYTF	TGTGCCAGCTCTCTTTCACCGGGACAGGGGGCAGGCGGCTACACCTTC	TRBV18	TRBJ1-2	.	TRBD1
CASSLTNFNEQFF	TGTGCCAGCAGCTTAACAAACTTCAATGAGCAGTTCTTC	TRBV7-3	TRBJ2-1	.	.
CASSEGRQGIYEQYF	TGTGCCAGCAGTGAAGGGCGGCAGGGAATCTACGAGCAGTACTTC	TRBV6-1	TRBJ2-7	once	.
CSVEGGEYNEKLFF	TGCAGCGTTGAAGGGGGAGAGTATAATGAAAAACTGTTTTTT	TRBV29-1	TRBJ1-4	.	.
CASSFGLPFGELFF	TGTGCCAGCAGCTTTGGACTCCCCTTCGGGGAGCTGTTTTTT	TRBV7-9	TRBJ2-2	.	.
CASSGGQLYGYTF	TGTGCCAGCAGTGGGGGACAGCTTTATGGCTACACCTTC	TRBV3-1/TRBV3-2	TRBJ1-2	.	TRBD1
CASSLYLAGVDTQYF	TGTGCCAGCAGCTTATACCTAGCGGGAGTTGATACGCAGTATTTT	TRBV7-9	TRBJ2-3	.	TRBD2
CASGSIDTEAFF	TGTGCCAGCGGGAGCATTGACACTGAAGCTTTCTTT	TRBV3-1/TRBV3-2	TRBJ1-1	few	.
CASSPGPGQGNTEAFF	TGTGCCAGCTCACCCGGACCGGGACAGGGGAACACTGAAGCTTTCTTT	TRBV18	TRBJ1-1	.	TRBD1
CASSFSADSYNEQFF	TGCGCCAGCAGCTTCTCGGCGGACTCCTACAATGAGCAGTTCTTC	TRBV5-1	TRBJ2-1	.	.
CASSPIRDTKQYF	TGTGCCAGCTCACCAATCAGGGATACGAAGCAGTACTTC	TRBV18	TRBJ2-7	.	.
CASSEQGSYGYTF	TGTGCCAGCAGTGAGCAGGGGAGCTATGGCTACACCTTC	TRBV25-1	TRBJ1-2	.	.
CASSAPRDRRTYNSPLHF	TGTGCCAGCAGTGCCCCCCGGGACAGGAGAACCTATAATTCACCCCTCCACTTT	TRBV28	TRBJ1-6	.	TRBD1
CASAQGTAFNSPLHF	TGTGCTAGTGCTCAAGGGACAGCGTTTAATTCACCCCTCCACTTT	TRBV12-5	TRBJ1-6	.	TRBD1
CASSGGVGSEAFF	TGTGCCAGCAGTGGGGGGGTCGGGAGTGAGGCTTTCTTT	TRBV6-1	TRBJ1-1	.	.
CASSSNAGGSWGDTGELFF	TGTGCCAGCAGTTCGAATGCGGGAGGGTCGTGGGGGGACACCGGGGAGCTGTTTTTT	TRBV27	TRBJ2-2	few	TRBD2
CAWRSPWTAYGYTF	TGTGCCTGGAGAAGTCCGTGGACAGCCTATGGCTACACCTTC	TRBV30	TRBJ1-2	.	.
CASSYSGTNQETQYF	TGTGCCAGCAGTTACTCCGGGACTAACCAAGAGACCCAGTACTTC	TRBV6-5	TRBJ2-5	.	TRBD2
CASRLRGTSQADTQYF	TGCGCCAGCAGGCTGCGAGGGACAAGCCAGGCAGATACGCAGTATTTT	TRBV5-1	TRBJ2-3	.	.
CASSLVEADTQYF	TGCGCCAGCAGCTTGGTAGAGGCAGATACGCAGTATTTT	TRBV5-1	TRBJ2-3	.	.
CASSPPGHPQRTDTQYF	TGTGCCAGCAGTCCTCCAGGACACCCCCAGCGCACAGATACGCAGTATTTT	TRBV28	TRBJ2-3	.	.
CASSHSGQPYEQYF	TGTGCCAGTAGTCATAGCGGGCAGCCCTACGAGCAGTACTTC	TRBV19	TRBJ2-7	few	TRBD2
CASREDNEQFF	TGTGCCAGCCGAGAGGACAATGAGCAGTTCTTC	TRBV9	TRBJ2-1	.	.
CASSITTDTDTQYF	TGTGCCAGTAGTATAACGACAGACACAGATACGCAGTATTTT	TRBV19	TRBJ2-3	.	.
CASSKTGLVNEQFF	TGTGCCAGCAGTAAAACGGGACTAGTCAATGAGCAGTTCTTC	TRBV6-5	TRBJ2-1	.	TRBD2
CASSPPQGNTEAFF	TGTGCCAGCTCACCGCCACAGGGTAACACTGAAGCTTTCTTT	TRBV18	TRBJ1-1	.	.
CASSLLSGAGSYEQYF	TGTGCCAGCAGCTTGCTGTCGGGAGCCGGCTCCTACGAGCAGTACTTC	TRBV5-4	TRBJ2-7	.	.
CSVAGGLNSYNEQFF	TGCAGCGTTGCAGGGGGCCTGAATTCCTACAATGAGCAGTTCTTC	TRBV29-1	TRBJ2-1	.	TRBD1
CAWSEGYAYNSPLHF	TGTGCCTGGAGTGAGGGGTATGCCTATAATTCACCCCTCCACTTT	TRBV30	TRBJ1-6	.	.
CASSPRYEQYF	TGTGCCAGCTCCCCTCGGTACGAGCAGTACTTC	TRBV18	TRBJ2-7	.	.
CASNPGQGDQPQHF	TGTGCCAGCAATCCGGGACAGGGGGATCAGCCCCAGCATTTT	TRBV28	TRBJ1-5	.	TRBD1
CASSGPQGDAEAFF	TGCGCCAGCAGCGGACCCCAGGGGGACGCTGAAGCTTTCTTT	TRBV5-1	TRBJ1-1	few	TRBD1
CASSFLAGIESYEQYF	TGTGCCAGCAGCTTCCTAGCGGGAATCGAGTCCTACGAGCAGTACTTC	TRBV7-2	TRBJ2-7	.	TRBD2
CASSLRQAGGYEQYF	TGTGCCAGCAGCTTGCGTCAAGCGGGAGGTTACGAGCAGTACTTC	TRBV5-4	TRBJ2-7	.	TRBD2
CASSILTGNMDSNQPQHF	TGTGCCAGTAGTATTTTGACAGGGAATATGGATAGCAATCAGCCCCAGCATTTT	TRBV19	TRBJ1-5	.	TRBD1
CASSKGTSGSIYEQYF	TGTGCCAGCAGCAAAGGGACTAGCGGGAGCATCTACGAGCAGTACTTC	TRBV5-4	TRBJ2-7	.	TRBD2
CASSQLTSNNEQFF	TGTGCCAGCAGCCAACTAACTAGTAACAATGAGCAGTTCTTC	TRBV3-1/TRBV3-2	TRBJ2-1	few	.
CASSSTGTGFRGYTF	TGTGCCAGCAGCTCTACCGGGACAGGGTTTCGGGGCTACACCTTC	TRBV7-2	TRBJ1-2	.	TRBD1
CSVANRNTEAFF	TGCAGCGTTGCGAACAGGAACACTGAAGCTTTCTTT	TRBV29-1	TRBJ1-1	.	.
CASSLVTPTGNTEAFF	TGTGCCAGCAGCTTAGTTACCCCAACAGGGAACACTGAAGCTTTCTTT	TRBV7-8	TRBJ1-1	once	.
CASAPQYSGNTIYF	TGTGCCAGTGCACCGCAGTACTCTGGAAACACCATATATTTT	TRBV19	TRBJ1-3	.	.
CASFQGRLETQYF	TGTGCCAGCTTCCAAGGGAGGCTGGAGACCCAGTACTTC	TRBV18	TRBJ2-5	.	.
CASSPDGNYGYTF	TGTGCCAGCTCACCAGACGGGAACTATGGCTACACCTTC	TRBV18	TRBJ1-2	few	.
CASRAPGQGGEKLFF	TGTGCCAGTAGGGCCCCGGGACAGGGAGGAGAAAAACTGTTTTTT	TRBV19	TRBJ1-4	.	TRBD1
CASSFSGQGAGGYTF	TGCGCCAGCAGCTTCTCCGGACAGGGGGCAGGTGGCTACACCTTC	TRBV5-1	TRBJ1-2	.	TRBD1
CASSLAGWTEAFF	TGCGCCAGCAGCTTGGCGGGTTGGACTGAAGCTTTCTTT	TRBV5-1	TRBJ1-1	.	.
CASSQERTGKFF	TGTGCCAGCAGCCAAGAAAGGACGGGGAAGTTCTTC	TRBV3-1/TRBV3-2	TRBJ2-1	.	.
CASSRVRGTNYNEQFF	TGTGCCAGCAGCCGAGTCCGGGGGACGAATTACAATGAGCAGTTCTTC	TRBV7-9	TRBJ2-1	.	.
CASSPWTGQETQYF	TGTGCCAGCAGCCCTTGGACAGGCCAAGAGACCCAGTACTTC	TRBV11-2	TRBJ2-5	.	TRBD1
CAGQLSYNSPLHF	TGTGCCGGGCAGCTCTCCTATAATTCACCCCTCCACTTT	TRBV6-5	TRBJ1-6	.	.
CASSFYSLNTEAFF	TGTGCCAGCAGCTTTTACAGTTTAAACACTGAAGCTTTCTTT	TRBV7-9	TRBJ1-1	.	.
CASSLFEALESYGYTF	TGTGCCAGCAGCCTGTTCGAAGCCTTGGAGAGCTATGGCTACACCTTC	TRBV5-6	TRBJ1-2	.	.
CSVDREGGNEQFF	TGCAGCGTTGACCGGGAGGGAGGCAATGAGCAGTTCTTC	TRBV29-1	TRBJ2-1	.	TRBD2